This T cell receptor beta chain was documented in a study of naive and memory T cell subsets. Study findings and constraints: Gini index rose across naive, CM, EM and EMRA in CD4 and CD8.

Two oligonucleotides, mixed equimolar, formed the beta constant-region primer covering TRBC1 and TRBC2. A 12-nucleotide UMI and the SP2 primer were added to the cDNA 3' end by oligonucleotide ligation. Ligated cDNA was amplified by four rounds of PCR with nested alpha and beta constant-region primers and SP2. Each CDR3 protein gets one entry after TCRdb re-called the UMI-ligation and nested PCR reads with MiXCR. Altogether roughly 5,400 distinct CDR3 sequences are present, over 6.5% being singletons, with the ten largest covering less than 50%. Regarding this clonotype: Its antigen remains unidentified.

CDR1 and CDR2 (germline): MRHNA, SNTAGT. Trimming took 3 bases from V and 9 from J; bases not matched to a gene: 6. The CDR3 runs to 14 residues. CD4 T cells were positively selected, then CD8 T cells from the CD4-negative fraction. Source material: effector memory CD8+ T cells from blood. Regarding subset: effector memory, CD45RA- CD27-. The chain links TRBV6-4 to TRBJ2-2, with 8 bases that match TRBD1. This receptor was taken from a human donor in good health. The CDR3 region has the DNA TGTGCCAGCAGTGAGGAGCAGGGGGCCCGGGAGCTGTTTTTT. Protein product: CASSEEQGARELFF.